This TCR beta chain is drawn from a study of OX40 agonist ivuxolimab in advanced cancers. Whole-study findings and limits: Part of the nonresponder group also had normalized T-cell clonal expansion that was low.

The CDR3 consists of 15 residues. Between the trimmed V and J ends, which lost 3 bases and 5 bases, there was a span of 16 bases. Germline lookup yields CDR1 LNHDA and CDR2 SQIVND (reference sequence). Comments on this clone: The target antigen is unknown.

Method: immunoSEQ multiplex PCR; TCRdb's copy keeps in-frame clones and lacks some. This repertoire shows 70,000 to 95,000 clones, about 92% found once; its top ten account for less than 0.35%. The clonotype originates from an adult with an advanced solid tumor such as melanoma, head and neck, liver or kidney cancer. The chain employs TRBV19 and TRBJ1-2; D remains unclear. Sequences were derived from CD4+ or CD8+ T cells sorted from blood, sampled in a trial of the OX40 agonist ivuxolimab. The CDR3 bases are TGTGCCAGTAGTATTTCTAGGCGGGCATTTTATGGCTACACCTTC. It translates to CASSISRRAFYGYTF.